The TCR beta chain under discussion was sequenced for a study of blood T cell repertoires in COVID-19. Across the whole study: The samples span acute and convalescent COVID-19 from the United States, Italy and Spain. Sources were T cells, B-cell-depleted T cells, or PBMCs; the material itself was cDNA or gDNA.

V lost 1 base, J lost 5 bases, and 8 bases lay in between. CDR1 SGHDN and CDR2 FVKESK come from the germline V gene. The CDR3 runs to 14 residues. Methods used by the authors: Scientists estimated how many nucleated cells there were by amplifying reference gene primers. Libraries were prepared by immunoSEQ multiplex PCR; TCRdb keeps only in-frame clonotypes and omits some of them. The V and J calls and clone size come from that table; D and trimming were worked out from the DNA. The table lists roughly 160,000 clones, around four fifths of them singletons. The chain is built from TRBV14 and TRBJ2-2; D is undetermined. Sequencing was done on a sample of peripheral blood. This receptor was taken from a woman in her 70s who had recovered from COVID-19. CDR3 loop: CASSQGLITGELFF. The CDR3 DNA follows: TGTGCCAGCAGCCAAGGGCTGATAACCGGGGAGCTGTTTTTT.